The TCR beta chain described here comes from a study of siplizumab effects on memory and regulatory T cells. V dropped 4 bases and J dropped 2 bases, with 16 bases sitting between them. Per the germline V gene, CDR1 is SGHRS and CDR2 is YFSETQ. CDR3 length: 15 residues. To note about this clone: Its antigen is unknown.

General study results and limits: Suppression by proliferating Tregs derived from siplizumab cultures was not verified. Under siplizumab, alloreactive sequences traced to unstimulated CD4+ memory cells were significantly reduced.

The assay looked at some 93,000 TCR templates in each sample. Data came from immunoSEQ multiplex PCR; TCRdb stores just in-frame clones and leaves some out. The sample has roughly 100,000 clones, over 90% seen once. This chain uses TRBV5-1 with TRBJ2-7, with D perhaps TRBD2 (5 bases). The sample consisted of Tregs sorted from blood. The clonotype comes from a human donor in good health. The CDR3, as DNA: TGCGCCAGCAGCCCGGCCGGGCACGGGACCTACGAGCAGTACTTC. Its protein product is CASSPAGHGTYEQYF.